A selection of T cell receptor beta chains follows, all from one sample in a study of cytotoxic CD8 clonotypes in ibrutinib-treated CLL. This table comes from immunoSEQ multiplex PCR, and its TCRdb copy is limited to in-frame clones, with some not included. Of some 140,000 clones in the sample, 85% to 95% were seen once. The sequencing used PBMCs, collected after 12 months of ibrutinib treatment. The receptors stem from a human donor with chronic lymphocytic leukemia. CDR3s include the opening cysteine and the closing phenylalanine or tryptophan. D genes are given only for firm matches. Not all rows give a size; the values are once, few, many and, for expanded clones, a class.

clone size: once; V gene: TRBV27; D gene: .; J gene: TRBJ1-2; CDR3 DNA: TGTGCCAGCATCCCCGTTGGGGGCAGTACTTTAGGCTACACCTTC; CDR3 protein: CASIPVGGSTLGYTF
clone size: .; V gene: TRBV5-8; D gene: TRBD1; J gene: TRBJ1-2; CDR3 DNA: TGTGCCAGCAGCTTGGCACGGGACAGCTATGGCTACACCTTC; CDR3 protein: CASSLARDSYGYTF
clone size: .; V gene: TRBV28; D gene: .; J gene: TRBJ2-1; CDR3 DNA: TGTGCCAGCAGTAGCGGGACACACAACAATGAGCAGTTCTTC; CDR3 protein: CASSSGTHNNEQFF
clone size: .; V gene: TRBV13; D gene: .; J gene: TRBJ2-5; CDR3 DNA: TGTGCCAGCAGCTTACAACAAGAGACCCAGTACTTC; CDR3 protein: CASSLQQETQYF
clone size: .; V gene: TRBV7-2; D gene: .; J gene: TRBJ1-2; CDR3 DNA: TGTGCCAGCAGTTCTCTGTTTTATGGCTACACCTTC; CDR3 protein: CASSSLFYGYTF
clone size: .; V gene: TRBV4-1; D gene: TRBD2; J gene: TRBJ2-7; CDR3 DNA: TGCGCCAGCAGCCAAGCGGGACTAGCGGCCTACGAGCAGTACTTC; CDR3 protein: CASSQAGLAAYEQYF
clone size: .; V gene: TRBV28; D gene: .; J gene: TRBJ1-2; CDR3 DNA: TGTGCCAGCAGTGGGGGGCTTAACTATGGCTACACCTTC; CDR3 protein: CASSGGLNYGYTF
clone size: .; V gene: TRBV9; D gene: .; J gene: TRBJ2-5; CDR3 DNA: TGTGCCAGCAGCGTAGGAGCGGGTGGACCGGTGGGGGAGACCCAGTACTTC; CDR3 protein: CASSVGAGGPVGETQYF
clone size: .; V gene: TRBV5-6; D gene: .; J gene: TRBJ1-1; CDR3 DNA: TGTGCCAGCAGCTTGGGGTTGAACACTGAAGCTTTCTTT; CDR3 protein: CASSLGLNTEAFF
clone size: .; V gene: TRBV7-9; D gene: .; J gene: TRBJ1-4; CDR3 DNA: TGTGCCAGCAGCTTAATTGGGACCACAACTAATGAAAAACTGTTTTTT; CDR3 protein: CASSLIGTTTNEKLFF
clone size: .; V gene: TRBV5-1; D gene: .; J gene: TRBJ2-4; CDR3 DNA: TGCGCCAGCAGCCTAGCACCGGCCAAAAACATTCAGTACTTC; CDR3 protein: CASSLAPAKNIQYF
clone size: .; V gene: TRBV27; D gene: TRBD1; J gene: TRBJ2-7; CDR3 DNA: TGTGCCAGCAGTGGACAGGGGGCGACCTACGAGCAGTACTTC; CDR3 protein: CASSGQGATYEQYF
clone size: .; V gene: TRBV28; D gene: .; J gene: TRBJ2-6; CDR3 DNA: TGTGCCAGCAGCGAGTCTGGGGCCAACGTCCTGACTTTC; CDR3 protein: CASSESGANVLTF
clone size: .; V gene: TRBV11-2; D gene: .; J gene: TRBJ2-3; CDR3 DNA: TGTGCCAGCAGCTTAGTGGGTGGGGGGAACACAGATACGCAGTATTTT; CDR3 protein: CASSLVGGGNTDTQYF
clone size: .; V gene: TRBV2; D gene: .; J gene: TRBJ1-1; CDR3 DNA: TGTGCCAGCCTGATAGGGGGGAACACTGAAGCTTTCTTT; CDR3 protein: CASLIGGNTEAFF
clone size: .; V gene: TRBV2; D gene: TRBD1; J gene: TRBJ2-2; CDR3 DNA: TGTGCCAGCAGTGTTCCAGGGACAGCGAACACCGGGGAGCTGTTTTTT; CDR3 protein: CASSVPGTANTGELFF
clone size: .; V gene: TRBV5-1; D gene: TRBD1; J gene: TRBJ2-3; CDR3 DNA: TGCGCCAGCAGCTTGGACAGGGGCGACACAGATACGCAGTATTTT; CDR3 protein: CASSLDRGDTDTQYF
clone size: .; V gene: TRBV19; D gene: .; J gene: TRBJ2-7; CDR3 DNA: TGTGCCAGTGGGGGAACCTACGAGCAGTACTTC; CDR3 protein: CASGGTYEQYF
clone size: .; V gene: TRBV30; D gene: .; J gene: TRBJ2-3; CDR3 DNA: TGTGCCTGGGGGGGGATTACAGATACGCAGTATTTT; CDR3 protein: CAWGGITDTQYF
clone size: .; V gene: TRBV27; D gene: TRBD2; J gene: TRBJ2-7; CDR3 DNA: TGTGCCAGCAGTACTAGCGGGAGGGGCGAGCAGTACTTC; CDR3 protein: CASSTSGRGEQYF
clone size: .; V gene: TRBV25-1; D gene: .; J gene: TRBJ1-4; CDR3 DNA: TGTGCCAGCCGCAAGGGCAGGAGGCTTAATGAAAAACTGTTTTTT; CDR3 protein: CASRKGRRLNEKLFF
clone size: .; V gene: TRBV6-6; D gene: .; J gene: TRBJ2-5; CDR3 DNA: TGTGCCAGCATCTCCCCACAGGAAGAGACCCAGTACTTC; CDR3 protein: CASISPQEETQYF
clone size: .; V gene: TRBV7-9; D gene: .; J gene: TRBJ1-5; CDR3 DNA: TGTGCCAGCAGCTCGAAGGATAATCAGCCCCAGCATTTT; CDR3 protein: CASSSKDNQPQHF
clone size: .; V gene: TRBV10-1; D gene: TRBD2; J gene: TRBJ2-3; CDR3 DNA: TGCGCCAGCAGTGATAGTGGGGCGCGGGAGGGCACGGATACGCAGTATTTT; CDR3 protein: CASSDSGAREGTDTQYF
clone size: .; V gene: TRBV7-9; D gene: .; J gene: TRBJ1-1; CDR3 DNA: TGTGCCAGCAGCTTATTCTCCGGATCGAACACTGAAGCTTTCTTT; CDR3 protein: CASSLFSGSNTEAFF
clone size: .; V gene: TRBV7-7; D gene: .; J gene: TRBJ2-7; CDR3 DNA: TGTGCTAGCAGCTTAGGGGGGCCCTACGAGCAGTACTTC; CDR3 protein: CASSLGGPYEQYF
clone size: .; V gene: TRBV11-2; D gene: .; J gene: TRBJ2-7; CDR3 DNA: TGTGCCAGCAGCCCCAGCTCCTACGAGCAGTACTTC; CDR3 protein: CASSPSSYEQYF
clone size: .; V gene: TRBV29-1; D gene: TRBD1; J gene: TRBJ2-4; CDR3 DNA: TGCAGCGGACAACCGGGACAGGGGAACATTCAGTACTTC; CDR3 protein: CSGQPGQGNIQYF
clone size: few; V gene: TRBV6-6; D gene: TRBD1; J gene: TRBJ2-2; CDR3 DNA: TGTGCCAGCAGCTATTTTCGGACAGGGGTTGACGGGGAGCTGTTTTTT; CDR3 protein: CASSYFRTGVDGELFF
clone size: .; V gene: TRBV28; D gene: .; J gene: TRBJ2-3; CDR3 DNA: TGTGCCAGCAGGGGCGACCCAGCGGGAGATACGCAGTATTTT; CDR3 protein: CASRGDPAGDTQYF